The clone carrying this T cell receptor (beta chain) was detected ten times or more. Its antigen is as yet unknown. The data originate from a study of beta chain features in type 1 diabetes. General study results and limits: In the patient group, naive, central memory and Treg TCRB repertoires seemed more alike than in the healthy donor group. Any HLA type influence on TCRB rearrangement was left unresolved here.

The study reverse transcribed the entire isolated RNA, so it sequenced expressed TCRB transcripts. The assay was immunoSEQ multiplex PCR, and TCRdb's table has in-frame clones only and misses some. The sample lists 200,000 to 250,000 clones, 11% to 15% seen once, with 0.026% in the top ten. Each of the CD4+ naive, central memory, regulatory and stem cell-like memory populations was sorted via CD45RO/CCR7/CD25/CD127/CD95/CD27. The receptor's source is a woman between 40 and 50 years old in good health. Sequencing used naive CD4+ T cells from blood.

Here the CDR3 reads CASSIGTGEYF. The CDR3 coding sequence is TGTGCCAGCAGTATAGGGACAGGAGAATACTTC. V is TRBV6-5 and J is TRBJ2-7; 8 bases agree with TRBD1. CDR3 length equals 11 residues. Germline V gives CDR1 MNHEY, CDR2 SVGAGI. J was trimmed by 13 bases and V by 5 bases; bases with no gene match: 7.